These 21 T cell receptor beta chains originate from one sample sequenced in a study of shared clonotypes between healthy human individuals. TCRdb's table, derived via immunoSEQ multiplex PCR, lists solely in-frame clones and lacks some. The sample comprises about 2.4 million clones, over 85% of which are singletons, and roughly 0.39% rests with the top ten. The sequenced material came from naive CD4+ T cells from PBMCs. Subset of the sample: CD45RA+ positively selected. The source is a man between 18 and 35 years old in good health. Some clones in this sample may be carry-over from other donors' samples.

The chain has TRBV7-9 and TRBJ2-2, with D possibly TRBD1 on 5 matching bases. CDR3 length: 12 residues. Germline V CDR1 and CDR2: SEHNR, FQNEAQ (reference sequence). V was clipped by 3 bases and J by 6 bases, with 5 bases between them. As DNA, the CDR3 is TGTGCCAGCAGCTTCAGGGCCGGGGAGCTGTTTTTT. This codes for CASSFRAGELFF.

This clone is a singleton in its sample. V usage is TRBV25-1 and J usage is TRBJ2-3; D is possibly TRBD2 (5 bases). V was shortened by 1 base and J by 9 bases, with 14 bases between the two germline ends. This CDR3 is built from 14 residues. From germline, CDR1 is MGHDK and CDR2 SYGVNS. The CDR3 nucleotides read TGTGCCAGCAGTGAATTAATCGCCGGGGAGACGCAGTATTTT. Its translation: CASSELIAGETQYF.

The chain links TRBV4-2 to TRBJ2-3, with a tentative D call TRBD2 (6 bases). There are 15 residues in the CDR3. V lost 4 bases and J lost 1, with 12 bases in between. Germline V gene lookup returns CDR1 LGHNA and CDR2 YNFKEQ. CDR3 sequence: CASSLGGRGTDTQYF. CDR3 nucleotides: TGTGCCAGCAGCCTGGGGGGACGGGGCACAGATACGCAGTATTTT.

On this clone itself: One end of the junction fails to match germline, which may point to a read error. This rearrangement joins TRBV6-5 to TRBJ2-7; the D gene is possibly TRBD1 (7 bases). Germline loops: CDR1 MNHEY, CDR2 SVGAGI. This CDR3 region has 14 residues. The CDR3 loop is CASSPTRERGQRAF. The CDR3 coding sequence is TGTGCCAGCAGTCCTACCCGGGAGAGGGGGCAGAGAGCATTC.

The chain carries TRBV7-2 and TRBJ2-3; D gene unclear. V gave up 5 bases and J gave up 6 bases, with 12 bases separating them. The CDR3 is made up of 13 amino acids. Germline V gives CDR1 SGHTA, CDR2 FQGNSA. CDR3 residues: CASSTFGMDTQYF. The CDR3 nucleotides read TGTGCCAGCAGCACATTCGGTATGGATACGCAGTATTTT.

V gene TRBV9 combines with J gene TRBJ2-7, with 7 bases lining up with TRBD1. This CDR3 has 13 amino acids. After removal of 2 bases from V and 6 bases from J, the junction contained 5 bases not matched to a gene. The V gene's germline CDR1 is SGDLS and CDR2 YYNGEE. The CDR3 bases are TGTGCCAGCAGCGTTGAACAGGGGACCGAGCAGTACTTC. Translation gives CASSVEQGTEQYF.

V gene TRBV5-4 combines with J gene TRBJ2-1, with TRBD1 matching over 7 bases. Trimming cost V 6 bases and J 5 bases; bases outside gene matches: 11. The CDR3 is 15 residues long. CDR1 SGHNT and CDR2 YYREEE come from the germline V gene (reference sequence). CDR3 sequence reads: CASTFTGTANNEQFF. CDR3 sequence (DNA): TGTGCCAGCACGTTTACCGGGACAGCGAACAATGAGCAGTTCTTC.

Concerning this clone: The same CDR3 also results from other DNA sequences found in this sample. This sequence joins TRBV5-1 and TRBJ2-1; 8 bases align to TRBD2. The ends lost 4 bases at V and 4 bases at J; junction bases unmatched: 10. Germline CDR1 reads SGHRS; CDR2 reads YFSETQ. The CDR3 spans 16 residues. CDR3 DNA: TGCGCCAGCAGCCTAACGAGCGGGAGCTTTTACAATGAGCAGTTCTTC. It specifies CASSLTSGSFYNEQFF.

This clone was seen more than once but under ten times. This chain links TRBV2 with TRBJ1-4; no clear D. CDR1 is SNHLY, CDR2 FYNNEI, per germline. The CDR3 loop spans 14 amino acids. Trimming removed 1 base from V and 7 bases from J, with 10 bases in between. As DNA, the CDR3 is TGTGCCAGCAGTGAAGAGTGGCCATCTGAAAAACTGTTTTTT. Translated, it gives CASSEEWPSEKLFF.

V and J are TRBV5-5 and TRBJ2-5, with D perhaps matching TRBD1 (7 bases). Trimming left V 7 bases short and J 6 bases short, with 13 bases between. The CDR3 has 12 amino acids. CDR1 and CDR2 (germline): SGHKS, YYEKEE (reference sequence). CDR3 sequence: CASGQEGKTQYF. CDR3 coding DNA: TGTGCCAGCGGACAGGAGGGAAAGACCCAGTACTTC.

The chain links TRBV4-2 to TRBJ2-7, with a tentative D call TRBD2 (7 bases). The ends were cut back, 5 bases at V and 7 bases at J, with 18 bases in the middle. In germline, CDR1 is LGHNA, CDR2 YNFKEQ. This CDR3 contains 14 residues. CDR3: CASSLPGAGAEQYF. CDR3 DNA: TGTGCCAGCAGCTTGCCAGGGGCGGGAGCGGAGCAGTACTTC.

CDR3 sequence (DNA): TGCGCCAGCAGCCGGGGGTCGACAGGGGCGGTGAACACTGAAGCTTTCTTT. It yields the protein CASSRGSTGAVNTEAFF. The V and J genes are TRBV5-1 and TRBJ1-1, with 8 nucleotides matching TRBD1. V lost 4 bases and J lost 0; bases outside the gene matches: 11. Germline CDR1 reads SGHRS; CDR2 reads YFSETQ. This CDR3 spans 17 amino acids.

The gene calls are TRBV6-5 and TRBJ2-3, with 9 bases identical to TRBD1. Germline CDR1 and CDR2: MNHEY and SVGAGI. This CDR3 comprises 13 residues. J lost 5 bases, V lost 4 bases, and 1 base had no gene match. The CDR3 DNA follows: TGTGCCAGCAGTTCGGACAGGGGAGATACGCAGTATTTT. This codes for CASSSDRGDTQYF.

The J gene is TRBJ2-3, the V gene TRBV5-1; 13 nucleotides match TRBD2. This CDR3 is built from 17 residues. Germline V gives CDR1 SGHRS, CDR2 YFSETQ. V lost 7 bases and J lost 4; bases outside the gene matches: 12. For the CDR3, the DNA is TGCGCCAGCTCCTCCCTCGGACTAGCGGGAGACCCAGATACGCAGTATTTT. Protein: CASSSLGLAGDPDTQYF.

The chain carries TRBV19 and TRBJ1-5, with 8 bases fitting TRBD1. Germline CDR1 LNHDA, CDR2 SQIVND (reference sequence). The V gene end was trimmed by 1 base and the J gene end by 5 bases; junction bases not matched to a gene: 10. The CDR3 is made up of 17 amino acids. The CDR3 spells CASSIGGRGRRYQPQHF. Written as DNA, the CDR3 is TGTGCCAGTAGTATAGGAGGCAGGGGGCGAAGGTATCAGCCCCAGCATTTT.

In this sample, this clone turned up a few times. V is TRBV18 and J is TRBJ2-7; D is uncertain. Germline assignment: CDR1 KGHSH and CDR2 LQKENI. CDR3 size: 12 residues. Trimming took off 5 bases at V and 1 base at J, with 6 bases between the two ends. CDR3 loop: CASSYESYEQYF. The CDR3, as DNA: TGTGCCAGCTCATACGAATCCTACGAGCAGTACTTC.

The genes are TRBV7-9 and TRBJ1-4, with a tentative D call TRBD1 (6 bases). Germline values: CDR1 SEHNR, CDR2 FQNEAQ (reference sequence). CDR3 size: 14 residues. The ends were cut back, 5 bases at V and 3 bases at J, with 10 bases in the middle. The CDR3 is CASSRGMANEKLFF. In DNA, the CDR3 is TGTGCCAGCAGCAGGGGGATGGCTAATGAAAAACTGTTTTTT.

The chain carries TRBV2 and TRBJ1-2; 7 bases are shared with TRBD1. This CDR3 is built from 15 residues. V trimming: 8 bases; J trimming: 8 bases; junction bases outside the gene matches: 17. Germline CDR1 SNHLY, CDR2 FYNNEI. As DNA, the CDR3 is TGTGCCAGCGGCCGGGACAGCACTACCACGGGGGGCTACACCTTC. Translating it yields CASGRDSTTTGGYTF.

The chain carries TRBV5-1 and TRBJ1-4; D gene ambiguous. This CDR3 contains 14 residues. The germline V gene has CDR1 SGHRS and CDR2 YFSETQ. Between the trimmed V and J ends, which lost 4 bases and 8 bases, there was a span of 15 bases. The CDR3 region is CASSPRDWSEKLFF. The CDR3, as DNA: TGCGCCAGCAGCCCGAGGGATTGGTCGGAAAAACTGTTTTTT.

V and J are TRBV10-3 and TRBJ1-1, with TRBD1 as a possible D gene (6 bases). The germline V and J ends were trimmed by 4 bases and 1 base, with 22 bases remaining between them. Germline V lookup: CDR1 ENHRY, CDR2 SYGVKD. The CDR3 is made up of 18 amino acids. CDR3 sequence (DNA): TGTGCCATCAGTGCCCAGGGGTCTAGGTCCCCCGCGAACACTGAAGCTTTCTTT. The encoded protein is CAISAQGSRSPANTEAFF.

The chain combines TRBV30 with TRBJ2-7; either TRBD1 or TRBD2 may supply D (9 bases each). This CDR3 has 20 amino acids. CDR1 and CDR2 (germline): GTSNPN, SVGIG (reference sequence). Trimming removed 1 base from V and 3 bases from J, with 31 bases in between. The CDR3 protein is CAWSAGSGTGWTSAFYEQYF. In DNA form, the CDR3 reads TGTGCCTGGAGTGCCGGATCCGGGACAGGGTGGACTAGCGCTTTCTACGAGCAGTACTTC.